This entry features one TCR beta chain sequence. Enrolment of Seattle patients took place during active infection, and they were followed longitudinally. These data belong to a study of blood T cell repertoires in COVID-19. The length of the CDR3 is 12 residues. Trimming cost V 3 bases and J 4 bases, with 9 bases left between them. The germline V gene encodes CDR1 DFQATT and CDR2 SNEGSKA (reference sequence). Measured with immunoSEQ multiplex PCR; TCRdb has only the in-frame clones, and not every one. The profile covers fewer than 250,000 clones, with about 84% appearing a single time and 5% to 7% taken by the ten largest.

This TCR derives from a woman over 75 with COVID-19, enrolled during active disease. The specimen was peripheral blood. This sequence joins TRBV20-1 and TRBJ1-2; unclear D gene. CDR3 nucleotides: TGCAGTGCTAGTACCAGATCCTATGGCTACACCTTC. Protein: CSASTRSYGYTF.